The clone carrying this TCR beta chain is a singleton in its sample. CDR1 SQVTM and CDR2 ANQGSEA come from the germline V gene. The CDR3 sequence is 13 residues long. V lost 7 bases, J lost 4 bases, and 2 bases stayed unmatched. This sample stems from a study of T cell changes during pregnancy in multiple sclerosis. Using immunoSEQ multiplex PCR, the repertoire was profiled, and TCRdb retains in-frame clones only, with some absent. The data contain tens of thousands of clones, about 92% of them singletons. Sequenced sample: peripheral blood. The receptor was derived from a female donor with multiple sclerosis, enrolled in a pregnancy study. The genes are TRBV29-1 and TRBJ2-2; 11 bases agree with TRBD1. In nucleotides, the CDR3 is TGCAGCGGGGGGACAGGGGGCACCGGGGAGCTGTTTTTT. Translating it yields CSGGTGGTGELFF.